Only a few counts were recorded for the clone carrying this T cell receptor (beta chain). This entry belongs to a study of patients and donors after allogeneic stem cell transplantation. TCRdb re-called the RT-PCR reads with MiXCR, one entry per CDR3 protein. The repertoire holds about 90,000 distinct CDR3 sequences, roughly 48% seen once, with 50% to 75% in the top ten. V shed 7 bases and J shed 1 base, with 8 bases lying between them. Germline V gene sequence: CDR1 MDHEN, CDR2 SYDVKM. The CDR3 covers 13 residues. The chain is built from TRBV28 and TRBJ1-3; D is unresolved. This TCR derives from a human donor who was either an allogeneic HSCT recipient or a stem cell or donor lymphocyte infusion donor (not recorded which). It is not recorded whose cells these are; they may come from a transplant donor. The sample consisted of blood, either unsorted or a sorted T cell fraction (not recorded which). The CDR3 DNA reads TGTGCCAGCACCCCGTCTTCTGGAAACACCATATATTTT. Protein sequence: CASTPSSGNTIYF.